What follows describes a single TCR beta chain. This CDR3 comprises 15 residues. With 5 bases removed from V and 0 bases from J, the gap between germline ends came to 11 bases. Germline V gene lookup returns CDR1 SGHTA and CDR2 FQGTGA. The sample originates from a study of blood T cell repertoires in COVID-19. Study overall: Samples came from the United States, Italy and Spain, spanning acute and convalescent COVID-19. PBMCs, B-cell-depleted T cells, or T cells were the source of the cDNA or gDNA that made up the material.

In the original analysis: Nucleated cell number was recorded as an estimate derived from reference gene primer amplification. The repertoire was sequenced with immunoSEQ multiplex PCR; TCRdb's copy has only in-frame clones and lacks some. V, J and clone size are taken as reported in that table, and D and trimming were inferred from the DNA itself. The table includes about 260,000 clones, over 65% detected once. The TCR comes from a man aged 55 to 69 who had recovered from COVID-19. The chain uses TRBV7-3 and TRBJ2-1, with D perhaps TRBD2 (5 bases). The sample consisted of peripheral blood. Here the CDR3 reads CASSVGVSSYNEQFF. In DNA form, the CDR3 reads TGTGCCAGCAGCGTCGGGGTAAGCTCCTACAATGAGCAGTTCTTC.